The rows below give T cell receptor beta chains drawn from one sample of a study of T cell responses to AZD1222 COVID-19 vaccine. Data came from immunoSEQ multiplex PCR; TCRdb stores just in-frame clones and leaves some out. The repertoire holds about 150,000 clones, with roughly nine tenths as singletons. The source material was peripheral blood, sampled 28 days after the second AZD1222 dose. These receptor sequences come from an adult who received the AZD1222 COVID-19 vaccine. Both conserved end residues are part of each CDR3. The order of the fields is D gene, J gene, V gene, CDR3 length, clone size, CDR3 DNA, CDR3 protein. The D gene is left open where the match is weak. Clone size is not always given. Where it is, it says once, few, many or a class for expanded clones.

. | TRBJ1-6 | TRBV7-2 | 16 | . | TGTGCCAGCACCCTTTCGGGTGGGGCCTATAATTCACCCCTCCACTTT | CASTLSGGAYNSPLHF
TRBD2 | TRBJ2-1 | TRBV27 | 14 | once | TGTGCCAGCAGTTCTAGCGGAGCCTACAATGAGCAGTTCTTC | CASSSSGAYNEQFF
. | TRBJ1-1 | TRBV6-5 | 13 | . | TGTGCCAGCAAATACTCGGGAGGGATCGCAGCTTTCTTT | CASKYSGGIAAFF
. | TRBJ2-7 | TRBV7-9 | 12 | . | TGTGCCAGCAGCTCGTTAGAGTACGAGCAGTACTTC | CASSSLEYEQYF
. | TRBJ1-2 | TRBV7-2 | 14 | . | TGTGCCAGCAGCTTATTTGGTGCGGACTATGGCTACACCTTC | CASSLFGADYGYTF
TRBD1 | TRBJ2-3 | TRBV24-1 | 16 | . | TGTGCCACCAGTGGCCAAACAGGGGTCGGCACAGATACGCAGTATTTT | CATSGQTGVGTDTQYF
TRBD2 | TRBJ2-3 | TRBV7-6 | 16 | . | TGTGCCAGCAGCGGCGGGGGGGCCGGTGCGGCAGATACGCAGTATTTT | CASSGGGAGAADTQYF
TRBD2 | TRBJ2-1 | TRBV7-3 | 14 | . | TGTGCCAGCAGCCTGACCGGGACTAAGGACGAGCAGTTCTTC | CASSLTGTKDEQFF
. | TRBJ1-1 | TRBV15 | 13 | . | TGTGCCACCAGCAGATCAACCCAGAATGAAGCTTTCTTT | CATSRSTQNEAFF
. | TRBJ2-2 | TRBV4-1 | 17 | . | TGCGCCAGCAGCCATACTACGGGACGGACGAACACCGGGGAGCTGTTTTTT | CASSHTTGRTNTGELFF
TRBD1 | TRBJ2-5 | TRBV9 | 14 | . | TGTGCCAGCAGCTGGGGACAGGGACAAGAGACCCAGTACTTC | CASSWGQGQETQYF
. | TRBJ1-1 | TRBV7-6 | 16 | once | TGTGCCAGCAGCTTAGTCGGGAGGAAGGGTGACACTGAAGCTTTCTTT | CASSLVGRKGDTEAFF
. | TRBJ1-6 | TRBV5-6 | 16 | . | TGTGCCAGCAGCTTTTTAGGCGGAACCTATAATTCACCCCTCCACTTT | CASSFLGGTYNSPLHF
TRBD1 | TRBJ1-2 | TRBV19 | 14 | . | TGTGCCAGTAGTATCCAGGGGGCTAACTATGGCTACACCTTC | CASSIQGANYGYTF
TRBD1 | TRBJ2-7 | TRBV27 | 12 | . | TGTGCCACGGGGGACAGGGCCTACGAGCAGTACTTC | CATGDRAYEQYF
. | TRBJ1-6 | TRBV6-4 | 17 | . | TGTGCCAGCGACAGGATCCTACTTATCTCCTATAATTCACCCCTCCACTTT | CASDRILLISYNSPLHF
. | TRBJ2-7 | TRBV19 | 11 | . | TGTGCCACCATCATCGGGGGTGAGCAGTACTTC | CATIIGGEQYF
. | TRBJ2-7 | TRBV27 | 14 | . | TGTGCCAGCAGTTTTACAGGGATCTCCTACGAGCAGTACTTC | CASSFTGISYEQYF
. | TRBJ2-5 | TRBV27 | 13 | . | TGTGCCAGCAGGGGAGGTGGGGAAGAGACCCAGTACTTC | CASRGGGEETQYF
. | TRBJ1-2 | TRBV28 | 15 | . | TGTGCCAGCAGCCCCCATACAGGGTCAAACTATGGCTACACCTTC | CASSPHTGSNYGYTF
. | TRBJ2-3 | TRBV27 | 14 | . | TGTGCCAGCAGCCCTCCCTGGGGCACAGATACGCAGTATTTT | CASSPPWGTDTQYF
. | TRBJ1-4 | TRBV7-8 | 17 | . | TGTGCCAGCAGCTTAGTTTTTCGGGGGACGGGTAATGAAAAACTGTTTTTT | CASSLVFRGTGNEKLFF
TRBD1 | TRBJ1-2 | TRBV2 | 13 | . | TGTGCCAGCGGGGCAGGGGGCAGATGGGGCTACACCTTC | CASGAGGRWGYTF
. | TRBJ2-5 | TRBV27 | 14 | . | TGTGCCAGCAGTAACCTCGGGGGTCGGGAGACCCAGTACTTC | CASSNLGGRETQYF
. | TRBJ1-1 | TRBV7-3 | 14 | . | TGTGCCAGCAGCACCTTAGGACCGAACACTGAAGCTTTCTTT | CASSTLGPNTEAFF
. | TRBJ2-1 | TRBV24-1 | 19 | . | TGTGCCACCAGTGATCCACAGGGGGCGAGCGGGAGGTCCTACAATGAGCAGTTCTTC | CATSDPQGASGRSYNEQFF
. | TRBJ2-7 | TRBV7-2 | 13 | . | TGTGCCAGCAGCTCCAGACGGGCGGACGAGCAGTACTTC | CASSSRRADEQYF
. | TRBJ2-2 | TRBV9 | 13 | . | TGTGCCAGCAGCCTTGGGAACGCCGGGGAGCTGTTTTTT | CASSLGNAGELFF